A selection of T cell receptor beta chains follows, all from one sample in a study of CXCR3-negative and CXCR3-positive naive CD8 T cells. TCRdb reprocessed the 5' RACE reads and reports one entry per CDR3 protein, with no DNA. Its listing shows around 26,000 distinct CDR3 sequences. Sequencing input: naive CXCR3- CD8+ T cells from blood. The receptors originated from a human donor in good health. Some clones in this sample may be carry-over from other donors' samples. The CDR3 runs from the conserved cysteine through the conserved F or W. The size entry is marked missing in some rows and otherwise reads once, few, many or a size class.

j_call v_call clone_size cdr3_aa
TRBJ2-3 TRBV28 NA CASSSPLEDTQYF
TRBJ2-1 TRBV28 NA CASSSPGRGAYNEQFF
TRBJ1-2 TRBV7-8 NA CASSWRAGGYTF
TRBJ2-7 TRBV29-1 medium-sized CSVAGNSYEQYF
TRBJ2-6 TRBV5-1 NA CASSSRGVFTGAAGANVLTF
TRBJ1-1 TRBV6-5 NA CASVSLPNTEAFF
TRBJ2-3 TRBV7-2 NA CASSLPVAGGPDTQYF
TRBJ2-6 TRBV12-3/TRBV12-4 NA CASSSGGPISGANVLTF
TRBJ2-6 TRBV5-1 NA CASSLTGSSGANVLTF
TRBJ1-5 TRBV9 NA CASSLTGTGYQPQHF
TRBJ2-2 TRBV20-1 NA CSARDAASGGVNTGELFF
TRBJ1-3 TRBV29-1 NA CSVVSRSPSSGNTIYF
TRBJ2-7 TRBV28 NA CASSFMGLNYEQYF
TRBJ1-5 TRBV7-3 medium-sized CASRRANQPQHF
TRBJ2-1 TRBV19 NA CASSIQYHNEQFF
TRBJ1-4 TRBV21-1 NA CASSRVTGWKLFF
TRBJ1-3 TRBV29-1 NA CSVEPEPDTIYF
TRBJ1-2 TRBV6-5 medium-sized CASSADRGLGYGYTF
TRBJ1-2 TRBV7-9 NA CASTLGGQTYGYTF
TRBJ2-3 TRBV7-9 NA CASQEMSPDTQYF
TRBJ2-5 TRBV6-5 NA CASSYSKRETQYF
TRBJ1-1 TRBV28 NA CASSLDRGLYTEAFF
TRBJ2-5 TRBV6-5 NA CASSYFGTSGEQETQYF
TRBJ2-7 TRBV20-1 medium-sized CSASKPGPLAEQYF
TRBJ1-1 TRBV4-3 NA CASSQPGGRTEAFF
TRBJ2-7 TRBV12-3/TRBV12-4 NA CASDRGGGTIYEQYF
TRBJ2-7 TRBV7-2 NA CAISLYLGYEQYF
TRBJ2-7 TRBV12-3/TRBV12-4 NA CASSLIGTGGEQYF
TRBJ2-2 TRBV5-5 NA CASSHGQSGELFF
TRBJ2-5 TRBV4-3 medium-sized CASSPSRGLEETQYF
TRBJ2-4 TRBV7-9 NA CASSSSVRWNIQYF
TRBJ1-1 TRBV20-1 NA CSARDFAALNTEAFF
TRBJ1-1 TRBV20-1 NA CSARGSSETEAFF
TRBJ2-7 TRBV4-1 NA CASSLDGQGISEQYF
TRBJ1-1 TRBV7-8 NA CASSSRTGLMNTEAFF
TRBJ1-4 TRBV9 NA CASSVAGAVNEKLFF
TRBJ1-1 TRBV4-3 NA CASSPWQGSTEAFF
TRBJ2-3 TRBV29-1 NA CSVEDSQGAGDTQYF
TRBJ2-5 TRBV29-1 NA CSVQVLAGDQETQYF
TRBJ2-7 TRBV6-2/TRBV6-3 NA CASSFTGPLYEQYF
TRBJ1-1 TRBV7-8 NA CASSPGGMNTEAFF
TRBJ2-1 TRBV6-5 NA CASQPETSVEQFF
TRBJ2-4 TRBV12-3/TRBV12-4 NA CASSSPGDLAKNIQYF